This TCR beta chain came from a study of blood T cell repertoires in COVID-19. Study details: Sources were T cells, B-cell-depleted T cells, or PBMCs; the material itself was cDNA or gDNA.

Two negative PCRs, clearance, or symptom resolution had been documented for recovered Cohort 3 donors. V trimming: 4 bases; J trimming: 4 bases; junction bases outside the gene matches: 1. This CDR3 contains 15 residues. Germline V gene data show CDR1 as SGHTA and CDR2 as FQGTGA. The assay was immunoSEQ multiplex PCR, and TCRdb's table has in-frame clones only and misses some. The sample has about 160,000 clones, about 80% seen once. The receptor was isolated from a woman aged 60-75 years who had recovered from COVID-19. The source material was PBMCs or T cells enriched from blood (not recorded which). V is TRBV7-3 and J is TRBJ2-3, with TRBD2 matching over 14 bases. CDR3 bases: TGTGCCAGCAGCTCGGGACTAGCGGGGGCAGATACGCAGTATTTT. Amino acid sequence: CASSSGLAGADTQYF.